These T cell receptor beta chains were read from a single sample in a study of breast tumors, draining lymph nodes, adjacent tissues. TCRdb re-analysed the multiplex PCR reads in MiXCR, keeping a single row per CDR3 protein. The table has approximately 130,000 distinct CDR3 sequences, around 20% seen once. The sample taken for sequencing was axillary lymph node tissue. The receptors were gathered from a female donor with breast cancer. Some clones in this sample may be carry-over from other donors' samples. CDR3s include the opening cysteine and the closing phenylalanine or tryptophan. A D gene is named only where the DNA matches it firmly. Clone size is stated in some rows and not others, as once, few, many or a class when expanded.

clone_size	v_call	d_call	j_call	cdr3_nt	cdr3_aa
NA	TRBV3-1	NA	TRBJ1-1	TGTGCCAGCAGCCTCGATTCAGGGTACACTGAAGCTTTCTTT	CASSLDSGYTEAFF
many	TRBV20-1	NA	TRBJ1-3	TGCAGTGCTAGTGACCGGGGTGGTGGAAACACCATATATTTT	CSASDRGGGNTIYF
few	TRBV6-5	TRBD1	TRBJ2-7	TGTGCCAGCCGGGACAGGGCCTCCTACGAGCAGTACTTC	CASRDRASYEQYF
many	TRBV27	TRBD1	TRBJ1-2	TGTGCCAGCACCAACAGGGGAGGCAACTATGGCTACACCTTC	CASTNRGGNYGYTF
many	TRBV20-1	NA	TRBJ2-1	TGCAGTGCTAGACCCCGGGCGGTAACAATAGCGTACAATGAGCAGTTCTTC	CSARPRAVTIAYNEQFF
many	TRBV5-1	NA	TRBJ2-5	TGCGCCAGCAGCGGCAGCCCCGGGACCTTGCAGACCCAGTACTTC	CASSGSPGTLQTQYF
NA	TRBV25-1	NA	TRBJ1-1	TGTGCCAGCCTCCGGGCAGGTGAAGCTTTCTTT	CASLRAGEAFF
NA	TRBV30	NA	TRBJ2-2	TGTGCCTGGACCCGACAGGCCACCGGGGAGCTGTTTTTT	CAWTRQATGELFF
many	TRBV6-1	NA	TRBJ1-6	TGTGCCAGCGATACCGACAGCCAAAGACCCCTCCACTTT	CASDTDSQRPLHF
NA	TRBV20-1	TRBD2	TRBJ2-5	TGCAGTGCTGTAAGCGGGAGCAAGGGGGGTGAGACCCAGTACTTC	CSAVSGSKGGETQYF
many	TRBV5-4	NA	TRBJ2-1	TGTGCCAGCAGTTCTCTGGGTGCCGAGCAGTTCTTC	CASSSLGAEQFF
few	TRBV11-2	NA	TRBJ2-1	TGTGCCAGCAGCCCTCCCCCCTACAATGAGCAGTTCTTC	CASSPPPYNEQFF
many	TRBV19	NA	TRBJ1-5	TGTGCCAGTAGTATTCAAGGGAACAGGGTGAGCAATCAGCCCCAGCATTTT	CASSIQGNRVSNQPQHF
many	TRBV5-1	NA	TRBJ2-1	TGCGCCAGCAGCCCCCCTCCAGAGATTAGCTCCTACAATGAGCAGTTCTTC	CASSPPPEISSYNEQFF
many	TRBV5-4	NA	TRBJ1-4	TGTGCCAGCAGCTTCACGACAGCGGAAAAACTGTTTTTT	CASSFTTAEKLFF
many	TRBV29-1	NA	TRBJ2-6	TGCAGCGTTGCCCCCCGGGGTTCTGGGGCCAACGTCCTGACTTTC	CSVAPRGSGANVLTF
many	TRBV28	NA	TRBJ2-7	TGTGCCAGCAGTTTTGCAGGGGTGGACGAGCAGTACTTC	CASSFAGVDEQYF
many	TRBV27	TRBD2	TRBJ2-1	TGTGCCAGCAGACCCGACGGACTAGCTCCTTACAATGAGCAGTTCTTC	CASRPDGLAPYNEQFF
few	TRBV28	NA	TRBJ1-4	TGTGCCAGCAGCCGTCCGACAGTAAATAATGAAAAACTGTTTTTT	CASSRPTVNNEKLFF
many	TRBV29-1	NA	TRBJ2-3	TGCAGCGTTGGGTCTAGCGCCCTAAGCACAGATACGCAGTATTTT	CSVGSSALSTDTQYF
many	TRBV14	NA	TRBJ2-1	TGTGCCAGCAGGCGTACCGGGACGGAGTACAATGAGCAGTTCTTC	CASRRTGTEYNEQFF
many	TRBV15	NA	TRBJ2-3	TGTGCCACCAGCAGGATATACGGAGAGGTGGCAGATACGCAGTATTTT	CATSRIYGEVADTQYF
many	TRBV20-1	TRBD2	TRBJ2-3	TGCAGTGCTAGTTCCGAGGGACTAGCGGGACCCGGAGGAACAGATACGCAGTATTTT	CSASSEGLAGPGGTDTQYF
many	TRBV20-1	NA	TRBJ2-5	TGCAGTGCTAGAGATTCATCGTCAGCGACTCGAGAGACCCAGTACTTC	CSARDSSSATRETQYF
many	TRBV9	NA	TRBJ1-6	TGTGCCAGCAGCGTAGCGGGGGTTGGATCACCCCTCCACTTT	CASSVAGVGSPLHF
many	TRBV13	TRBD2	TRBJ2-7	TGTGCCAGCAGCGAGGGACTAGCGGGACACGAGCAGTACTTC	CASSEGLAGHEQYF
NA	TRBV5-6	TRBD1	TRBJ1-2	TGTGCCAGCAGAGGACAGGGAGGTGGCTATGGCTACACCTTC	CASRGQGGGYGYTF
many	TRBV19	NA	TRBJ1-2	TGTGCCAGTAGCGAGGGCAGGAGCTATGGCTACACCTTC	CASSEGRSYGYTF
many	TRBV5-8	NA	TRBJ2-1	TGTGCCAGCGGGACCTACAATGAGCAGTTCTTC	CASGTYNEQFF
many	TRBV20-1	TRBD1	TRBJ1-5	TGCAGTGCTAGGGGGACAGGGAAGGGGAGCAATCAGCCCCAGCATTTT	CSARGTGKGSNQPQHF
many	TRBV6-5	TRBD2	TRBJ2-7	TGTGCCAGCAGAGAGATAGCGGGAGCCACCCGGGAGCAGTACTTC	CASREIAGATREQYF
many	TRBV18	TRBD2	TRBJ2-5	TGTGCCAGCTCACCGAGGCTAGCGGTGGGACAAGAGACCCAGTACTTC	CASSPRLAVGQETQYF
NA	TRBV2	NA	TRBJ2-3	TGTGCCAGCAACTGGGGCTGCAACACAGATACGCGGTATTTT	CASNWGCNTDTRYF
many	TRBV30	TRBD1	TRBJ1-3	TGTGCCTGGAGTCAGGGGGAGTGGAACACCATATATTTT	CAWSQGEWNTIYF
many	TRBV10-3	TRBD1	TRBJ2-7	TGTGCCATCAGTGAAGGGCGACAGGGTTACCTCTACGAGCAGTACTTC	CAISEGRQGYLYEQYF
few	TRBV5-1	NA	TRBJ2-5	TGCGCCAGCAGCTTGGATCCCCAGGGGCAAGAGACCCAGTACTTC	CASSLDPQGQETQYF
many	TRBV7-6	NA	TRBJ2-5	TGTGCCAGCAGCTTAGACATGCAAGAGACCCAGTACTTC	CASSLDMQETQYF
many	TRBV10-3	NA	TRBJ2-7	TGTGCCATCGGGGTTTCCTACGAGCAGTACTTC	CAIGVSYEQYF
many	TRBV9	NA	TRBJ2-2	TGTGCCAGCAGCGTAGAACCAGAGAACACCGGGGAGCTGTTTTTT	CASSVEPENTGELFF
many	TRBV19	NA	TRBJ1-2	TGTGCCAGTAGTATAGAGGAGGGGAACTATGGCTACACCTTC	CASSIEEGNYGYTF
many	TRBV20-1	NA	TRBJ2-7	TGCAGTGCTAGAGGGGTTGGATACGAGCAGTACTTC	CSARGVGYEQYF
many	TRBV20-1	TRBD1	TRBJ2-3	TGCAGTGCTAGAGCTGGGGACAGGGGGCGCATTGACACAGATACGCAGTATTTT	CSARAGDRGRIDTDTQYF
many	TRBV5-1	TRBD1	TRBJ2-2	TGCGCCAGCAGCTTAGACAGGGCGCGGAACACCGGGGAGCTGTTTTTT	CASSLDRARNTGELFF
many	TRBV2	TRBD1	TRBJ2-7	TGTGCCAGCACCGGGACAGCTCGAGCGTCCGAGCAGTACTTC	CASTGTARASEQYF
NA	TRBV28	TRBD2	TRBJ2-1	TGTGCCAGCAGTTCCCTAAATAGCGGGAAGGGGAATGAGCAGTTCTTC	CASSSLNSGKGNEQFF
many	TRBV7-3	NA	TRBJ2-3	TGTGCCAGCAGCGAGCTTAGAGGAGATACGCAGTATTTT	CASSELRGDTQYF
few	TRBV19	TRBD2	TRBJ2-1	TGTGCCAGTAGTAGCCCGGGGCTAGCGGGAGGTCGGGAGCAGTTCTTC	CASSSPGLAGGREQFF
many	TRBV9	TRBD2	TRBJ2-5	TGTGCCAGCAGCGGGCGGGAGGGCCAAGAGACCCAGTACTTC	CASSGREGQETQYF
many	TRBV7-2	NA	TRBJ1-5	TGTGCCAGCAGCTTAGATGCCGGCAATCAGCCCCAGCATTTT	CASSLDAGNQPQHF
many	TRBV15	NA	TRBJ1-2	TGTGCCACCAGCACCCCAGGGAGGCCAGGCTATGGCTACACCTTC	CATSTPGRPGYGYTF
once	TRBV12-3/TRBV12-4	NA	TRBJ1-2	TGTGCCAGCAGTTTAGGAAGGCCAGGGAATGGCTACACCTTC	CASSLGRPGNGYTF
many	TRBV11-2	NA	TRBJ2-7	TGTGCCAGCAGCACCGGGGCCTGGGGGGTAGAGGGCTACGAGCAGTACTTC	CASSTGAWGVEGYEQYF
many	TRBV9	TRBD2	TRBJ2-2	TGTGCCAGCAGCGAGACTAGCGTGGACGGGGAGCTGTTTTTT	CASSETSVDGELFF
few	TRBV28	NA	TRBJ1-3	TGTGCCAGCAGTTTTGGGGGGCTTTCTTCTGGAAACACCATATATTTT	CASSFGGLSSGNTIYF
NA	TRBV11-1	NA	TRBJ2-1	TGTCCCAGCAGCTTAGCCTGGGTGTCCCCCTACAATGAGCAGTTCTTC	CPSSLAWVSPYNEQFF
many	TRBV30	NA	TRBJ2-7	TGTGCCTGGAGTGTAGGGAGCGGCTCCTACGAGCAGTACTTC	CAWSVGSGSYEQYF
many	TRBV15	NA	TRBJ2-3	TGTGCCACCAGCAGAGATGTCCGAGGAAGGCAAACAGATACGCAGTATTTT	CATSRDVRGRQTDTQYF
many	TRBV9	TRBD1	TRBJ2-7	TGTGCCAGCAGCGTCGGGACAGGCAACATAGGGTACGAGCAGTACTTC	CASSVGTGNIGYEQYF
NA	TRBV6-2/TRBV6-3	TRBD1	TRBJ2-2	TGTGCCAGCAGTTACTTCAGTCGGGACAGGGGCGACACCGGGGAGCTGTTTTTT	CASSYFSRDRGDTGELFF
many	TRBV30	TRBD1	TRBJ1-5	TGTGCCTGGAGCCCTACAGGGGGGCCCCAGCATTTT	CAWSPTGGPQHF